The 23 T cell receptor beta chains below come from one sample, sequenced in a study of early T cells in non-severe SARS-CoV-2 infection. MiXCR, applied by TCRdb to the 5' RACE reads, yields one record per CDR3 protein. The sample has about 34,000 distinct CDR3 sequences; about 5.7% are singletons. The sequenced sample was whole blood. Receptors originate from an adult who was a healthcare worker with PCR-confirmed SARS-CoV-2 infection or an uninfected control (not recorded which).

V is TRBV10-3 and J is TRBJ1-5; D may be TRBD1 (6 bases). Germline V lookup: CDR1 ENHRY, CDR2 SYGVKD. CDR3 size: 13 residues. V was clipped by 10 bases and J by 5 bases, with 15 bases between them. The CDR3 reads CATTQGPDQPQHF. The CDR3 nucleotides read TGTGCCACTACTCAGGGGCCTGATCAGCCCCAGCATTTT.

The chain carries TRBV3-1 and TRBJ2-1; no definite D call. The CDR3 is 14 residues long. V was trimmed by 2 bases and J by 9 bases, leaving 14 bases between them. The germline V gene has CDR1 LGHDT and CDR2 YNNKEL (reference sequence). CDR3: CASSQRTLRLEQFF. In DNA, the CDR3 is TGTGCCAGCAGCCAAAGAACACTCCGCCTTGAGCAGTTCTTC.

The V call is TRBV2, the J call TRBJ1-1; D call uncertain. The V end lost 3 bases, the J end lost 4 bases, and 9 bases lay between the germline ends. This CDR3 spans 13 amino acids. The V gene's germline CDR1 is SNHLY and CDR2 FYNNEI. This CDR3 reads CASSERVTTEAFF. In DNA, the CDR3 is TGTGCCAGCAGTGAGCGAGTGACCACTGAAGCTTTCTTT.

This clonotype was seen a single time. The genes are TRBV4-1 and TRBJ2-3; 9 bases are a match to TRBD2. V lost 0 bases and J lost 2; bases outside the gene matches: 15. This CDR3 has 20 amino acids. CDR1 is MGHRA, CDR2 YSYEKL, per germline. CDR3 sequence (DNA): TGCGCCAGCAGCCAAGAGTGGACGGGGGCGGGAGGGCCCTTCACAGATACGCAGTATTTT. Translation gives CASSQEWTGAGGPFTDTQYF.

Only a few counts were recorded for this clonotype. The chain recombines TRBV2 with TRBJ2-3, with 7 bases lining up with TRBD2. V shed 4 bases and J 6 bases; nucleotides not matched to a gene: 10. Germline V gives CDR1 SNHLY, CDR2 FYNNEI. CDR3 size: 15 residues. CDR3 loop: CASSVGTTIIDTQYF. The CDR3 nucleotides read TGTGCCAGCAGTGTAGGGACTACCATCATCGATACGCAGTATTTT.

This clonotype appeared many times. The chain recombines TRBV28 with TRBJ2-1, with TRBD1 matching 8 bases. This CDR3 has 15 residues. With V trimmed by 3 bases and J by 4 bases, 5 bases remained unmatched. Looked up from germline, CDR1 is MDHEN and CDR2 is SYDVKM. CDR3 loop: CASSFPGTGYNEQFF. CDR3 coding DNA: TGTGCCAGCAGTTTCCCCGGGACAGGTTACAATGAGCAGTTCTTC.

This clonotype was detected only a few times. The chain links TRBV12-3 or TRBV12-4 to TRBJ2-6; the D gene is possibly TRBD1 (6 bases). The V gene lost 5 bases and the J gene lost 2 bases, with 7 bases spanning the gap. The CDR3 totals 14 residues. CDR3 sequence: CASSTGTGANVLTF. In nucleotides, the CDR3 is TGTGCCAGCAGTACAGGGACTGGGGCCAACGTCCTGACTTTC.

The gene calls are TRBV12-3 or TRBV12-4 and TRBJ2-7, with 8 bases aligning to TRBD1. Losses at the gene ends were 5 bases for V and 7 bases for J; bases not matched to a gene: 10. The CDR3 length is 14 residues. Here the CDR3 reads CASSPRTGLGEQYF. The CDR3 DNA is TGTGCCAGCAGTCCGCGGACAGGGCTAGGGGAGCAGTACTTC.

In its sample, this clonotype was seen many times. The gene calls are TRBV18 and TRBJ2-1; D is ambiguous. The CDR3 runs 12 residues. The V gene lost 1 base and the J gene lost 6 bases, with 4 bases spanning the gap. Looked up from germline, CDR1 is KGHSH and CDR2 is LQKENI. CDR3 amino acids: CASSPLGNEQFF. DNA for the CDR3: TGTGCCAGCTCACCACTGGGCAATGAGCAGTTCTTC.

The chain's CDR3 is CASSLTPRSRHRVFSYGYTF. For the CDR3, the DNA is TGTGCCAGCAGCTTAACTCCTAGATCCCGTCACAGGGTCTTTTCCTATGGCTACACCTTC. The chain recombines TRBV11-3 with TRBJ1-2; D is possibly TRBD1 (6 bases). V lost 2 bases to trimming and J lost 4 bases, with 29 bases between them. CDR3 size: 20 residues. The germline V gene encodes CDR1 SGHNT and CDR2 YENEEA.

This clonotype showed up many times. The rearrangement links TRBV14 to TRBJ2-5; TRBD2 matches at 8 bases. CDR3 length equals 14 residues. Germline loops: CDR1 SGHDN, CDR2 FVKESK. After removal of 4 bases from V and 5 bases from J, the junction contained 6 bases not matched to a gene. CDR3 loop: CASSRSGVAETQYF. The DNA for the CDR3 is TGTGCCAGCAGCCGTAGCGGGGTCGCCGAGACCCAGTACTTC.

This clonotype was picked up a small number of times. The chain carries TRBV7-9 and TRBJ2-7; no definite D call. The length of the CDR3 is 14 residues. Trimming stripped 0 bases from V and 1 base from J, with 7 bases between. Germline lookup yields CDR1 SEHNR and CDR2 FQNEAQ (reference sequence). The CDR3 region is CASSLAGSSYEQYF. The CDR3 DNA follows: TGTGCCAGCAGCTTAGCGGGGTCGTCCTACGAGCAGTACTTC.

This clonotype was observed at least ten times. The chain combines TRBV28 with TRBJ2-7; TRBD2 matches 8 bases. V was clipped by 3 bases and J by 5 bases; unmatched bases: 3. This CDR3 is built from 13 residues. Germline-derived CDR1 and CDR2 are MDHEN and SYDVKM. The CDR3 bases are TGTGCCAGCAGTTTTAGCGGGATCAACGAGCAGTACTTC. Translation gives CASSFSGINEQYF.

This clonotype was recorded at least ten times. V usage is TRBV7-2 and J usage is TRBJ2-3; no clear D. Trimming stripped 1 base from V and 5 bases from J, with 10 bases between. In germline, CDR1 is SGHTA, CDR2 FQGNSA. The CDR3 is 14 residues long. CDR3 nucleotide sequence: TGTGCCAGCAGCTTAGGAGACTCTAGAGATACGCAGTATTTT. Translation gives CASSLGDSRDTQYF.

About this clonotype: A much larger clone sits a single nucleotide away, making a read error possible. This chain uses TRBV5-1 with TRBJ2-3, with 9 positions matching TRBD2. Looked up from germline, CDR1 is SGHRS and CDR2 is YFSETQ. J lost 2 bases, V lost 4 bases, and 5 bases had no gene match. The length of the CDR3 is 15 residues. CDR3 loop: CASSQWTSATDTQYF. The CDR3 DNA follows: TGCGCCAGCAGCCAGTGGACTAGCGCCACAGATACGCAGTATTTT.

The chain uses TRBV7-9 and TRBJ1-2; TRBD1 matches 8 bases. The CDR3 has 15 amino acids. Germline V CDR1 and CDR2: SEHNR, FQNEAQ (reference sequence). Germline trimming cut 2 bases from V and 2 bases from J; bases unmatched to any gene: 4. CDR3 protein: CASSLLTGGNYGYTF. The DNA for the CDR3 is TGTGCCAGCAGCTTACTCACAGGGGGAAACTATGGCTACACCTTC.

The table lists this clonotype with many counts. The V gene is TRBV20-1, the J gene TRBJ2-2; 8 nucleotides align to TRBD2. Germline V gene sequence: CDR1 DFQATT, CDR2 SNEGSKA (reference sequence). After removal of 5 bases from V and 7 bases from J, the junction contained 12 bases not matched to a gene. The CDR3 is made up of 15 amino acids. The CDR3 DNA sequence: TGCAGTGCTCCTGGACTAGCCCTCAATAGCGGGGAGCTGTTTTTT. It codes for CSAPGLALNSGELFF.

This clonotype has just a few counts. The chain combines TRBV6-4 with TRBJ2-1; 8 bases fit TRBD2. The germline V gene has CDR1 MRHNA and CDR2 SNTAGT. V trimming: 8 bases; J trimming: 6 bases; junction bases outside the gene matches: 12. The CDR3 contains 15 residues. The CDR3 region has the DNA TGTGCCAGCTCCCCGGGGCAGCGGGAGAGCAATGAGCAGTTCTTC. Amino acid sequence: CASSPGQRESNEQFF.

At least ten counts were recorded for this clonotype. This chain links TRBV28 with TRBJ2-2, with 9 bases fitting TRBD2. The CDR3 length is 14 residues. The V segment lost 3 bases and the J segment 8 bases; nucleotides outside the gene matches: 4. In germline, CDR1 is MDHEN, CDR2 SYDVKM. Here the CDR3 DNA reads TGTGCCAGCAGTTTTCCTAGCGGGAAGGGGGAGCTGTTTTTT. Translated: CASSFPSGKGELFF.

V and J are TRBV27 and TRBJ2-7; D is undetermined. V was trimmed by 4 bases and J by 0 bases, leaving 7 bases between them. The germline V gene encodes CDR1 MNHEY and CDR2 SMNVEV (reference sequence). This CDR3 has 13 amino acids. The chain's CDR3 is CASSYGRSYEQYF. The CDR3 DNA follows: TGTGCCAGCAGTTACGGGCGCTCCTACGAGCAGTACTTC.

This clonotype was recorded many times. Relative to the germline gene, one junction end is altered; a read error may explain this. CDR3 residues: CASTLAPSHEQFF. The CDR3 nucleotides read TGTGCCAGCACCTTAGCTCCTAGTCATGAGCAGTTCTTC. The V call is TRBV7-6, the J call TRBJ2-1; no clear D. This CDR3 is 13 amino acids long. CDR1 SGHVS and CDR2 FNYEAQ come from the germline V gene.

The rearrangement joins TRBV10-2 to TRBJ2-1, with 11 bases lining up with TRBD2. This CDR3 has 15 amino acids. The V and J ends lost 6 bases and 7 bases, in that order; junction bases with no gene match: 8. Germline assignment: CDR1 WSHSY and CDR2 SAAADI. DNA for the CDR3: TGCGCCAGCAGACTGGGGACTAGCGGTAGAAATGAGCAGTTCTTC. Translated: CASRLGTSGRNEQFF.

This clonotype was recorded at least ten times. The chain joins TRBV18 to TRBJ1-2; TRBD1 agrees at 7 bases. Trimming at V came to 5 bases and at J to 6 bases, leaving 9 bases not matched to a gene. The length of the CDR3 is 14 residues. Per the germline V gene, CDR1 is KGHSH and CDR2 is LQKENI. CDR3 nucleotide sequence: TGTGCCAGCTCAACTATGACAGGGTTGGATGGCTACACCTTC. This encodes CASSTMTGLDGYTF.